This TCR beta chain is drawn from a study of blood T cell repertoires in COVID-19. Study summary: Sites in the United States, Italy and Spain provided acute and convalescent COVID-19 samples.

TCRdb's copy holds only in-frame clones and misses some; the assay was immunoSEQ multiplex PCR. The data show about 280,000 clones, around 83% seen once. V was cut by 2 bases and J by 3 bases, with 8 bases left in between. CDR1 is MGHDK, CDR2 SYGVNS, per germline. This CDR3 has 13 amino acids. Ages ranged from roughly 18 to 100 years, with residence in about 24 US areas. No more than 2 weeks before study entry, exposed participants had met a case of COVID-19. The receptor was derived from a man in his forties who had been exposed to COVID-19. The source material was PBMCs or T cells enriched from blood (not recorded which). This sequence joins TRBV25-1 and TRBJ2-7; the D is unclear. The DNA for the CDR3 is TGTGCCAGCAGTGAAGGCGGTTTCTACGAGCAGTACTTC. Translating it yields CASSEGGFYEQYF.